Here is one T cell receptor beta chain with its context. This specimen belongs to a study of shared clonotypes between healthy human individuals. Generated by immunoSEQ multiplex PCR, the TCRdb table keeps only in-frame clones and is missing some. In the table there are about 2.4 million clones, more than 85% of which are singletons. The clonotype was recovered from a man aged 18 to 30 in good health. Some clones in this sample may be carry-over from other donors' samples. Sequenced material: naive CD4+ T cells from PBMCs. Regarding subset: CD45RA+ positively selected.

The CDR3 sequence is CATSSLLESYNEQFF. For the CDR3, the DNA is TGTGCCACCAGCAGTTTGCTAGAGTCCTACAATGAGCAGTTCTTC. V gene TRBV15 combines with J gene TRBJ2-1; no clear D gene. CDR3 length equals 15 residues. Deletions cut 3 bases from V and 1 base from J, with 10 bases between. Germline CDR1 LNHNV, CDR2 YYDKDF (reference sequence).